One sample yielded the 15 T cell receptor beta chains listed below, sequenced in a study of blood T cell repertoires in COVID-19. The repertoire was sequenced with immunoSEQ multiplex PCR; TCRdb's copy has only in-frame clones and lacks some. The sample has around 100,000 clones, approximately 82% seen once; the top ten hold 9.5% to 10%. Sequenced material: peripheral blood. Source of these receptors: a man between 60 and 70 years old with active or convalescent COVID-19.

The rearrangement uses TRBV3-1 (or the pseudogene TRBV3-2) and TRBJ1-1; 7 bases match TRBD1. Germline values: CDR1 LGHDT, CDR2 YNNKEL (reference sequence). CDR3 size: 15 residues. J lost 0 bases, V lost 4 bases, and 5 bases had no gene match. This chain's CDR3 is CASSPTDRVNTEAFF. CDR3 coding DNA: TGTGCCAGCAGCCCCACCGACAGGGTGAACACTGAAGCTTTCTTT.

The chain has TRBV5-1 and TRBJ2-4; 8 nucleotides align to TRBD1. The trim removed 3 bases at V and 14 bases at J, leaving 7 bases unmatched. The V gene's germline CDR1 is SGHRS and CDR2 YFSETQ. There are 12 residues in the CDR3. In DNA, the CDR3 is TGCGCCAGCAGCTCGGGACAGGACAATGAGTACTTC. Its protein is CASSSGQDNEYF.

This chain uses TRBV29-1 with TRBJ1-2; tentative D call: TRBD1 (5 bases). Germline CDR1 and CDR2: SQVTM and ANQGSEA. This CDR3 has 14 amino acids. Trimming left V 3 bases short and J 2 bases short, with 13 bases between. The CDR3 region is CSVESRDANYGYTF. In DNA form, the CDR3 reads TGCAGCGTTGAGTCCAGGGATGCCAACTATGGCTACACCTTC.

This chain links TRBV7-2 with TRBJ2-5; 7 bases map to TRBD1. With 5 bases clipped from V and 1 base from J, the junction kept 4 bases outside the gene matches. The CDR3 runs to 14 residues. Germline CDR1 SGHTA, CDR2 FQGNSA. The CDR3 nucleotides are TGTGCCAGCAGCCGCCCAGGGGGCCAAGAGACCCAGTACTTC. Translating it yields CASSRPGGQETQYF.

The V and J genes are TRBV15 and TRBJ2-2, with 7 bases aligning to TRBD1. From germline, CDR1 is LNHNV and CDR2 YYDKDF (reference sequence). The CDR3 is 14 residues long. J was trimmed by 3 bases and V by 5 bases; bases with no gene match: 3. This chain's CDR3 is CATSFGQDTGELFF. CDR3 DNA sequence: TGTGCCACCAGCTTTGGACAGGACACCGGGGAGCTGTTTTTT.

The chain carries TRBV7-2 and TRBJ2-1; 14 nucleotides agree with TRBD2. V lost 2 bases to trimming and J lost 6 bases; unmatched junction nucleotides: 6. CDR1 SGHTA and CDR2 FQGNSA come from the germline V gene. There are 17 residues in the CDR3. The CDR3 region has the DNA TGTGCCAGCAGCTTAACCAGACTAGCGGGAGGGTTCAATGAGCAGTTCTTC. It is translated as CASSLTRLAGGFNEQFF.

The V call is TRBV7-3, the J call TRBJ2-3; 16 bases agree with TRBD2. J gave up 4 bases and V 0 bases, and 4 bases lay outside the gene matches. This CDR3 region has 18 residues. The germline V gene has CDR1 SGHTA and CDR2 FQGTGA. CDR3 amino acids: CASSLTGTSGRGADTQYF. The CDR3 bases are TGTGCCAGCAGCTTAACCGGGACTAGCGGGAGGGGGGCAGATACGCAGTATTTT.

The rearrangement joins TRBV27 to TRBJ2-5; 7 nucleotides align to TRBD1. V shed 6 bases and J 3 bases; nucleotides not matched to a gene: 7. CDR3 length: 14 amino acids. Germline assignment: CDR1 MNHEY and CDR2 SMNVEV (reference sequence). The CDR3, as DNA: TGTGCCAGCAGCCCCGGACAGGCAAAAGAGACCCAGTACTTC. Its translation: CASSPGQAKETQYF.

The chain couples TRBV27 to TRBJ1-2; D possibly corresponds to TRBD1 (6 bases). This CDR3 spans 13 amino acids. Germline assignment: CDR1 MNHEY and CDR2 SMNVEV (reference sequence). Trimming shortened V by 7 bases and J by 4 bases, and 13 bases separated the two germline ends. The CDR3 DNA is TGTGCCAGCAAGGACAGCCCTGGCTATGGCTACACCTTC. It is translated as CASKDSPGYGYTF.

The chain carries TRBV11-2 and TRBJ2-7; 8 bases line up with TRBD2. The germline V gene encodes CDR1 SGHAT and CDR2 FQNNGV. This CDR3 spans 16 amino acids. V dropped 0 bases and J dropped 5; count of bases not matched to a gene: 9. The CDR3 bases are TGTGCCAGCAGCTTAGAGGCCAGCGGGAGCCTTCACGAGCAGTACTTC. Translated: CASSLEASGSLHEQYF.

The CDR3 spells CASSEITDLRLRYTEAFF. The DNA for the CDR3 is TGCGCCAGCAGCGAGATAACGGATTTGAGGTTAAGGTACACTGAAGCTTTCTTT. The rearrangement joins TRBV5-1 to TRBJ1-1; D unclear. The V end was cut by 4 bases, the J end by 3 bases, with 25 bases between. The V gene's germline CDR1 is SGHRS and CDR2 YFSETQ. There are 18 residues in the CDR3.

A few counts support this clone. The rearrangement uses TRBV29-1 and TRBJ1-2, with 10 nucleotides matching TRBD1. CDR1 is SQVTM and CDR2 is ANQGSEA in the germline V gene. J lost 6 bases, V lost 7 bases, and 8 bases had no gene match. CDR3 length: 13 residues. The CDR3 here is CSARTGGTDGYTF. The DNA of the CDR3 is TGCAGCGCCAGGACAGGGGGGACAGATGGCTACACCTTC.

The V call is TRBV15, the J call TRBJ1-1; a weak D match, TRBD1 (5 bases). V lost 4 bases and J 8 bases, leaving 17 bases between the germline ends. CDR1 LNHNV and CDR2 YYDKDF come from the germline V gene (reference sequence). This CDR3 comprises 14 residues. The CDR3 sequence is CATSTQGGAREAFF. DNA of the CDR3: TGTGCCACCAGCACCCAAGGTGGGGCCCGAGAAGCTTTCTTT. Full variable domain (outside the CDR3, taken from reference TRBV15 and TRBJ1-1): DAMVIQNPRYQVTQFGKPVTLSCSQTLNHNVMYWYQQKSSQAPKLLFHYYDKDFNNEADTPDNFQSRRPNTSFCFLDIRSPGLGDTAMYLCATSTQGGAREAFFGQGTRLTVV.

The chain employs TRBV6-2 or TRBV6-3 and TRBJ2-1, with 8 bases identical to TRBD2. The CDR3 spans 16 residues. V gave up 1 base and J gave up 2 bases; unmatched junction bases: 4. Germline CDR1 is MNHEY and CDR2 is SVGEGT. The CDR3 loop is CASSYYSGGPYNEQFF. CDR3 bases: TGTGCCAGCAGTTACTATTCGGGAGGGCCCTACAATGAGCAGTTCTTC.

In DNA form, the CDR3 reads TGTGCCAGCAGCCCTATCCCTGGGGCGGGGATGGGGGTCACAGATACGCAGTATTTT. Translating it yields CASSPIPGAGMGVTDTQYF. The chain combines TRBV7-2 with TRBJ2-3; tentatively, D is TRBD2 (6 bases). V was shortened by 5 bases and J by 2 bases, with 26 bases between the two germline ends. Germline V gives CDR1 SGHTA, CDR2 FQGNSA. The CDR3 sequence is 19 residues long.